This TCR beta chain was identified during a study of OX40 agonist ivuxolimab in advanced cancers. Across the study: Checkpoint inhibitors had been given previously to 40% of patients. Overall study results and limits: Expanded clones were, on average, more numerous in CD8+ T cells than in CD4+.

Worth noting for this clone: Its cognate antigen is unknown.

Clones were read by immunoSEQ multiplex PCR, and TCRdb kept only the in-frame ones, dropping some. The profile covers some 90,000 clones, with about 89% appearing a single time and 1.5% to 2% taken by the ten largest. The sample consisted of CD4+ or CD8+ T cells sorted from blood, taken in a trial of the OX40 agonist ivuxolimab. The TCR sequence derives from an adult with an advanced solid tumor such as melanoma, head and neck, liver or kidney cancer.

The CDR3 sequence: CAIRRGEGTEAFF. The CDR3 DNA is TGTGCCATCAGGAGGGGGGAGGGGACTGAAGCTTTCTTT. V gene TRBV10-3 combines with J gene TRBJ1-1, with D possibly being TRBD1 (6 bases). This CDR3 has 13 residues. Germline V gives CDR1 ENHRY, CDR2 SYGVKD. V lost 6 bases to trimming and J lost 5 bases, with 13 bases between them.